Listed below are T cell receptor beta chains from one sample, sequenced in a study of STAT5B mutations in CD4+ large granular lymphocyte leukemia. Assay: immunoSEQ multiplex PCR; the TCRdb copy retains only in-frame clones and omits some. The table records about 36,000 clones, roughly 82% of them present only once. Sequencing used CD4+ T cells from blood buffy coats. The origin of the receptors is a human donor in good health. CDR3s include the opening cysteine and the closing phenylalanine or tryptophan. The order of the fields is D gene, V gene, J gene, clone size, CDR3 DNA, CDR3 protein. The D gene is left open where the match is weak. Only some rows state a clone size, as once, few, many or a class for expanded clones.

D: TRBD1; V: TRBV27; J: TRBJ2-1; size: once; DNA: TGTGCCAGCAGAAGGGACAGGAGCTACAATGAGCAGTTCTTC; CDR3: CASRRDRSYNEQFF
D: TRBD2; V: TRBV11-2; J: TRBJ2-2; size: few; DNA: TGTGCCAGCAGCTTCCCGCGGCTAGCGGGGAACACCGGGGAGCTGTTTTTT; CDR3: CASSFPRLAGNTGELFF
D: -; V: TRBV5-4; J: TRBJ2-7; size: -; DNA: TGTGCCAGCAGCGTGGGGGACTACGAGCAGTACTTC; CDR3: CASSVGDYEQYF
D: -; V: TRBV5-1; J: TRBJ2-7; size: -; DNA: TGCGCCAGCAGCTTGGCCGCACTCTCCTACGAGCAGTACTTC; CDR3: CASSLAALSYEQYF
D: -; V: TRBV18; J: TRBJ1-1; size: -; DNA: TGTGCCAGCTCACCTTTAGAAAACACTGAAGCTTTCTTT; CDR3: CASSPLENTEAFF
D: -; V: TRBV4-1; J: TRBJ1-2; size: few; DNA: TGCGCCAGCAGCCAAGTTTCAGGGATCTATGGCTACACCTTC; CDR3: CASSQVSGIYGYTF
D: -; V: TRBV6-5; J: TRBJ1-1; size: -; DNA: TGTGCCAGCAGCCCTCTCCGAGAGGTGAACACTGAAGCTTTCTTT; CDR3: CASSPLREVNTEAFF
D: -; V: TRBV5-6; J: TRBJ1-2; size: once; DNA: TGTGCCAGCAGCTTGTCGGACGGTACCTATGGCTACACCTTC; CDR3: CASSLSDGTYGYTF
D: -; V: TRBV27; J: TRBJ1-1; size: few; DNA: TGTGCCAGCAGTTTATCGGGCAGTCTCACTGAAGCTTTCTTT; CDR3: CASSLSGSLTEAFF
D: -; V: TRBV7-7; J: TRBJ2-5; size: -; DNA: TGTGCCAGCAGCCCCGTTGTCGGGGGTAAAGAGACCCAGTACTTC; CDR3: CASSPVVGGKETQYF
D: TRBD1; V: TRBV5-4; J: TRBJ1-2; size: -; DNA: TGTGCCAGCAGCTTGCCCCCACTCCGGGACAGGGGGCTCTATGGCTACACCTTC; CDR3: CASSLPPLRDRGLYGYTF
D: -; V: TRBV5-6; J: TRBJ2-7; size: -; DNA: TGTGCCAGCAGCTTCGGTCAGAGCTCCTACGAGCAGTACTTC; CDR3: CASSFGQSSYEQYF
D: -; V: TRBV5-1; J: TRBJ1-1; size: few; DNA: TGCGCCAGCAGCTCCGGCGACAGAGCTGAAGCTTTCTTT; CDR3: CASSSGDRAEAFF
D: -; V: TRBV5-6; J: TRBJ1-4; size: few; DNA: TGTGCCAGCAGCTCCATTGGCCTTGAAAAACTGTTTTTT; CDR3: CASSSIGLEKLFF
D: -; V: TRBV5-6; J: TRBJ1-2; size: -; DNA: TGTGCCAGCAGCTTGGCTGCCAACCCCTATGGCTACACCTTC; CDR3: CASSLAANPYGYTF
D: -; V: TRBV5-1; J: TRBJ2-1; size: -; DNA: TGCGCCAGCAGCCGTGAAGGGGTGGCATACAATGAGCAGTTCTTC; CDR3: CASSREGVAYNEQFF
D: -; V: TRBV30; J: TRBJ1-3; size: few; DNA: TGTGCCTGGAGTGCTCATGAAAACACCATATATTTT; CDR3: CAWSAHENTIYF
D: -; V: TRBV25-1; J: TRBJ1-2; size: -; DNA: TGTGCCAGCAGTGAATGGGGGGGCCCGAGCTATGGCTACACCTTC; CDR3: CASSEWGGPSYGYTF
D: TRBD1; V: TRBV19; J: TRBJ1-2; size: -; DNA: TGTGCCAGTACAGGGGGCAACTATGGCTACACCTTC; CDR3: CASTGGNYGYTF
D: -; V: TRBV4-1; J: TRBJ2-7; size: few; DNA: TGCGCCAGCAGCCAAGTAATCGGGTACGAGCAGTACTTC; CDR3: CASSQVIGYEQYF
D: -; V: TRBV19; J: TRBJ2-2; size: -; DNA: TGTGCCAGTAGTATAGACAGTATGGTCGGGGAGCTGTTTTTT; CDR3: CASSIDSMVGELFF
D: TRBD1; V: TRBV19; J: TRBJ2-3; size: once; DNA: TGTGCCAGTAGTGGTACAGGGGGGAGCACAGATACGCAGTATTTT; CDR3: CASSGTGGSTDTQYF
D: -; V: TRBV5-4; J: TRBJ1-1; size: few; DNA: TGTGCCAGCAGCTACCGGGTTACGGATCCTGAAGCTTTCTTT; CDR3: CASSYRVTDPEAFF
D: -; V: TRBV9; J: TRBJ2-7; size: -; DNA: TGTGCCAGCAGCGTAGGAATCCCCTACGAGCAGTACTTC; CDR3: CASSVGIPYEQYF
D: TRBD2; V: TRBV9; J: TRBJ2-7; size: -; DNA: TGTGCCAGCAGCGCCCTGGGTAGCGGGAGCTACGAGCAGTACTTC; CDR3: CASSALGSGSYEQYF
D: -; V: TRBV7-7; J: TRBJ2-5; size: -; DNA: TGTGCCAGCAGCCGAGGGGAAGGGAAAGAGACCCAGTACTTC; CDR3: CASSRGEGKETQYF
D: -; V: TRBV27; J: TRBJ1-1; size: -; DNA: TGTGCCAGCAGTCCCAGTAGGGGAAGGGGCACTGAAGCTTTCTTT; CDR3: CASSPSRGRGTEAFF
D: TRBD1; V: TRBV9; J: TRBJ2-2; size: -; DNA: TGTGCCAGCAGCGTATCGACAGGGCTGGCCGGGGAGCTGTTTTTT; CDR3: CASSVSTGLAGELFF
D: -; V: TRBV2; J: TRBJ2-2; size: -; DNA: TGTGCCAGCAGGGCTGACCCGAAAGCCGGGGAGCTGTTTTTT; CDR3: CASRADPKAGELFF
D: -; V: TRBV9; J: TRBJ1-1; size: -; DNA: TGTGCCAGCAGCGTAAGTGCAGGGGACACTGAAGCTTTCTTT; CDR3: CASSVSAGDTEAFF
D: TRBD2; V: TRBV29-1; J: TRBJ2-7; size: -; DNA: TGCAGCGCCCTGGGGGGGGACCCCTACGAGCAGTACTTC; CDR3: CSALGGDPYEQYF
D: -; V: TRBV30; J: TRBJ2-7; size: -; DNA: TGTGCCTGGAGTGTTGGCGGGCCCCGGTACTTC; CDR3: CAWSVGGPRYF
D: -; V: TRBV7-2; J: TRBJ2-7; size: -; DNA: TGTGCCAGCAGCTTAACCACAGGTCTCTACGAGCAGTACTTC; CDR3: CASSLTTGLYEQYF
D: TRBD2; V: TRBV2; J: TRBJ2-1; size: -; DNA: TGTGCCAGCAGTGCTACAGCGGGAACGATCGGTGAGCAGTTCTTC; CDR3: CASSATAGTIGEQFF
D: -; V: TRBV6-5; J: TRBJ2-6; size: few; DNA: TGTGCCACCTCCCTCTCTGGGGCCAACGTCCTGACTTTC; CDR3: CATSLSGANVLTF
D: -; V: TRBV4-1; J: TRBJ1-5; size: few; DNA: TGCGCCAGCAGCCAAGATCAGGGCCTTTCTCAGCCCCAGCATTTT; CDR3: CASSQDQGLSQPQHF
D: -; V: TRBV6-1; J: TRBJ1-5; size: -; DNA: TGTGCCAGCAGTGAAGCGTGGCAGGAGCCCCCCAATCAGCCCCAGCATTTT; CDR3: CASSEAWQEPPNQPQHF
D: TRBD1; V: TRBV7-8; J: TRBJ2-1; size: -; DNA: TGTGCCAGCAGCCCATTTAGGGGGCTGGGCAATGAGCAGTTCTTC; CDR3: CASSPFRGLGNEQFF
D: TRBD1; V: TRBV5-6; J: TRBJ2-7; size: -; DNA: TGTGCCAGCAGCCTACCCCCCGGGACAGGGCAGCGCGAGCAGTACTTC; CDR3: CASSLPPGTGQREQYF
D: -; V: TRBV2; J: TRBJ2-5; size: -; DNA: TGTGCCAGCAGTGAAGGGCAGGGGCAAGAGACCCAGTACTTC; CDR3: CASSEGQGQETQYF
D: TRBD1; V: TRBV2; J: TRBJ2-1; size: once; DNA: TGTGCCAGCACTAACTCGGGACAGGGGGCTAGGGAGCAGTTCTTC; CDR3: CASTNSGQGAREQFF
D: -; V: TRBV19; J: TRBJ2-1; size: -; DNA: TGTGCCAGTAGTATAGACCCGGGGGCTAGCTACAATGAGCAGTTCTTC; CDR3: CASSIDPGASYNEQFF
D: TRBD2; V: TRBV30; J: TRBJ2-1; size: -; DNA: TGTGCCTGGAGTGGCCCCGGCTGGTCGGGGGGAAATGAGCAGTTCTTC; CDR3: CAWSGPGWSGGNEQFF
D: -; V: TRBV6-6; J: TRBJ1-2; size: once; DNA: TGTGCCAGCAGTTGGGATCTTGGCTACACCTTC; CDR3: CASSWDLGYTF
D: -; V: TRBV7-6; J: TRBJ2-5; size: -; DNA: TGTGCCAGCAGCCTCCCGTCCGGAGGAGAGACCCAGTACTTC; CDR3: CASSLPSGGETQYF
D: TRBD1; V: TRBV7-6; J: TRBJ1-1; size: -; DNA: TGTGCCAGCAGCTTAATCAGGGGGAGTCCCAATGAAGCTTTCTTT; CDR3: CASSLIRGSPNEAFF
D: -; V: TRBV30; J: TRBJ1-2; size: -; DNA: TGTGCCTGGAGTGTCCTCGACCGGGGCCCCTATGGCTACACCTTC; CDR3: CAWSVLDRGPYGYTF
D: TRBD1; V: TRBV11-2; J: TRBJ1-1; size: -; DNA: TGTGCCAGCAGGCGGACAGGGAACACTGAAGCTTTCTTT; CDR3: CASRRTGNTEAFF
D: TRBD2; V: TRBV10-3; J: TRBJ2-5; size: -; DNA: TGTGCCATCAGAAGGACTAGCGGGAGAGGGGAGCAGTACTTC; CDR3: CAIRRTSGRGEQYF
D: -; V: TRBV6-4; J: TRBJ2-3; size: -; DNA: TGTGCCAGCAGCCCCGATTACACAGATACGCAGTATTTT; CDR3: CASSPDYTDTQYF
D: TRBD1; V: TRBV6-1; J: TRBJ1-2; size: -; DNA: TGTGCCAGCAGTGAAGCCAGGGGGGGACAGATGTTGGTTAACTATGGCTACACCTTC; CDR3: CASSEARGGQMLVNYGYTF
D: -; V: TRBV18; J: TRBJ1-3; size: -; DNA: TGTGCCAGCTCACCACCCAACTCTGGAAACACCATATATTTT; CDR3: CASSPPNSGNTIYF
D: TRBD2; V: TRBV5-6; J: TRBJ2-2; size: -; DNA: TGTGCCAGCAGCTTGAGAGCGGGAGTATATACCGGGGAGCTGTTTTTT; CDR3: CASSLRAGVYTGELFF
D: TRBD1; V: TRBV7-9; J: TRBJ2-1; size: once; DNA: TGTGCCAGCATCTCCGGGACAGGGGACAATGAGCAGTTCTTC; CDR3: CASISGTGDNEQFF
D: -; V: TRBV10-3; J: TRBJ2-5; size: -; DNA: TGTGCCATCAGTGAGTCGTCAGGTGGAGAGACCCAGTACTTC; CDR3: CAISESSGGETQYF
D: -; V: TRBV7-8; J: TRBJ2-1; size: -; DNA: TGTGCCAGCAGCCCCACCCCTTGGGGCAGTTACTCCTACAATGAGCAGTTCTTC; CDR3: CASSPTPWGSYSYNEQFF